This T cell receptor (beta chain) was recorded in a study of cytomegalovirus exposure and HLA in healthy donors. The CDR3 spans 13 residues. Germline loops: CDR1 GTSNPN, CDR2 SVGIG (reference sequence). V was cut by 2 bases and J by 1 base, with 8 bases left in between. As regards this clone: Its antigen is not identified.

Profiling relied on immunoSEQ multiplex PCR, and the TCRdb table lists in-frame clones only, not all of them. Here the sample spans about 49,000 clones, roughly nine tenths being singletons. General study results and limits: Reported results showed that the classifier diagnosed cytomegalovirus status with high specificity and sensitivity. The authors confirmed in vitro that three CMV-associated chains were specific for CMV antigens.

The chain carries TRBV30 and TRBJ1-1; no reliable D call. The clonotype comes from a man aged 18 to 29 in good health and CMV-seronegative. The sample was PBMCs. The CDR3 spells CAWSRKRNTEAFF. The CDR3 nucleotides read TGTGCCTGGAGTCGAAAGAGGAACACTGAAGCTTTCTTT. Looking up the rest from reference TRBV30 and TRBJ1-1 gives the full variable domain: SQTIHQWPATLVQPVGSPLSLECTVEGTSNPNLYWYRQAAGRGLQLLFYSVGIGQISSEVPQNLSASRPQDRQFILSSKKLLLSDSGFYLCAWSRKRNTEAFFGQGTRLTVV.